What follows describes a single T cell receptor (beta chain). Its antigen is undetermined. PCR amplification relied on 60 Vbeta primers (plus 13 Jbeta primers). Data came from immunoSEQ multiplex PCR; TCRdb stores just in-frame clones and leaves some out. The sample has approximately 60,000 clones. V was cut by 5 bases and J by 4 bases, with 14 bases left in between. The CDR3 contains 14 residues. Looked up from germline, CDR1 is MNHNS and CDR2 is SASEGT. The data originate from a study of cytomegalovirus exposure and HLA in healthy donors. Study-level results: For TCR beta chains, V- and J-gene trimming was later linked to a missense DCLRE1C variant. Later analysis identified about 18,000 TCR beta sequences associated with HLA alleles, using a false discovery rate threshold of 0.05.

The receptor's source is a man between 25 and 39 years old in good health and CMV-seropositive. The chain recombines TRBV6-1 with TRBJ1-2, with D maybe TRBD1 (5 bases). Material: PBMCs. As DNA, the CDR3 is TGTGCCAGCAGTATTCGGGACTCGCGCTATGGCTACACCTTC. The encoded protein is CASSIRDSRYGYTF.